The 2 T cell receptor beta chains in this list originate from one sample, sequenced in a study of response to subunit inactivated influenza vaccine. Via MiXCR, TCRdb re-called the RT-PCR reads, giving one row per CDR3 protein. The table has 530,000 or so distinct CDR3 sequences, about 12% seen once; the top ten hold roughly a tenth. Sequencing used PBMCs from blood, obtained on the day of vaccination. The receptors shown here come from a man aged 50 or older who received an inactivated influenza vaccine.

This clonotype has a single count. The chain recombines TRBV9 with TRBJ2-5; D possibly uses TRBD1 or TRBD2 (5 bases each). This CDR3 contains 14 residues. The V end lost 0 bases, the J end lost 5 bases, and 11 bases lay between the germline ends. Germline-derived CDR1 and CDR2 are SGDLS and YYNGEE. CDR3 sequence (DNA): TGTGCCAGCAGCGTAGGGGGGTTGGGGGAGACCCAGTACTTC. It yields the protein CASSVGGLGETQYF.

The V and J genes are TRBV6-2 or TRBV6-3 and TRBJ2-7, with 9 nucleotides matching TRBD2. Per germline, CDR1 MNHEY and CDR2 SVGEGT. The CDR3 sequence is 16 residues long. The ends lost 0 bases at V and 0 bases at J; junction bases unmatched: 3. CDR3 DNA sequence: TGTGCCAGCAGTTACTCCGCGGGAGGGGGCTCCTACGAGCAGTACTTC. This sequence encodes CASSYSAGGGSYEQYF.